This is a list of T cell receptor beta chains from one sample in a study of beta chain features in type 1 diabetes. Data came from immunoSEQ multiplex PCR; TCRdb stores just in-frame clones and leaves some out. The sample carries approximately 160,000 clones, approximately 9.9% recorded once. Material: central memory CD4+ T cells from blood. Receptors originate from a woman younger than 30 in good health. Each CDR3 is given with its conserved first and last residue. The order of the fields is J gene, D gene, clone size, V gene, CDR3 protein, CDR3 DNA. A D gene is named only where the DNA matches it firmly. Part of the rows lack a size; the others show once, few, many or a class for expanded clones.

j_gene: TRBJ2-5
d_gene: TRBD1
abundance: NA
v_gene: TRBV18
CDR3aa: CASSPGQGTGETQYF
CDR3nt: TGTGCCAGCTCACCGGGACAGGGGACGGGAGAGACCCAGTACTTC

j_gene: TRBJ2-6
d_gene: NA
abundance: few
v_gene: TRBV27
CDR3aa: CASSFKDNRRSGANVLTF
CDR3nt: TGTGCCAGCAGTTTTAAGGACAACCGTCGCTCTGGGGCCAACGTCCTGACTTTC

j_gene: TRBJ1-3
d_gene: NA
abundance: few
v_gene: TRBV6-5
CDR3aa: CASSSFSSGNTIYF
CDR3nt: TGTGCCAGCAGTAGCTTCTCCTCTGGAAACACCATATATTTT

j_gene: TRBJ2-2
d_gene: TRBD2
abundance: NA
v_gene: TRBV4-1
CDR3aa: CASSQVAGGNTGELFF
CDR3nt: TGTGCCAGCAGCCAGGTAGCGGGAGGGAACACCGGGGAGCTGTTTTTT

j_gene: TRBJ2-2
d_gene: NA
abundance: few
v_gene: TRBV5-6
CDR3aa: CASSLGDLLYTGELFF
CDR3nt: TGTGCCAGCAGCTTGGGGGACTTATTGTACACCGGGGAGCTGTTTTTT

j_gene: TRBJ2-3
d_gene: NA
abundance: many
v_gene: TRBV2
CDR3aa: CASTGTSDTQYF
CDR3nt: TGTGCCTCCACCGGGACTTCCGATACGCAGTATTTT

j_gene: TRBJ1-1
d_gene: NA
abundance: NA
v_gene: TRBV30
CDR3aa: CAWSGTGYSPMNTEAFF
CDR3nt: TGTGCCTGGAGTGGAACAGGGTATTCCCCTATGAACACTGAAGCTTTCTTT

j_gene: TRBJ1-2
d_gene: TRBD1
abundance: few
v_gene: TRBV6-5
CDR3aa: CASSPMDRVHGYTF
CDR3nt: TGTGCCAGCAGCCCGATGGACAGGGTACATGGCTACACCTTC

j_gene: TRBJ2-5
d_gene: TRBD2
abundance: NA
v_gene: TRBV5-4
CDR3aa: CASSLQGQGGETQYF
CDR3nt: TGTGCCAGCAGCCTGCAAGGGCAGGGAGGGGAGACCCAGTACTTC

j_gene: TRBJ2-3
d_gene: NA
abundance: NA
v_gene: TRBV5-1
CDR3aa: CASSLAEGDGWDTQYF
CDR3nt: TGCGCCAGCAGCTTGGCCGAGGGGGACGGGTGGGATACGCAGTATTTT

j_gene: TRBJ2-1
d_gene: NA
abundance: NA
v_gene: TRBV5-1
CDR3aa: CASSPTGPLNNEQFF
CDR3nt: TGCGCCAGCAGTCCAACAGGGCCTCTCAACAATGAGCAGTTCTTC